This T cell receptor (beta chain) was found in a study of graft-versus-host responses after intestinal transplantation. About this clone: Its antigen is unknown.

Germline-derived CDR1 and CDR2 are ENHRY and SYGVKD. The CDR3 contains 14 residues. Trimming removed 2 bases from V and 1 base from J, with 8 bases in between. Generated by immunoSEQ multiplex PCR, the TCRdb table keeps only in-frame clones and is missing some. The sample gives about 12,000 clones, more than 85% of which show up once; 4.4% is in the top ten. Study-wide points: Declines in HvG clones occurring early post-transplant were associated with peak circulating GvH clone levels.

Source: PBMCs, taken 950 to 1,200 days after intestinal transplantation. The origin of this receptor is a human patient who received an intestinal transplant, so some T cells may come from the graft donor. The V and J genes are TRBV10-3 and TRBJ2-5; D is unresolved. Written as DNA, the CDR3 is TGTGCCATCAGTGAGAGGGCAGCCCAAGAGACCCAGTACTTC. Its translation is CAISERAAQETQYF.